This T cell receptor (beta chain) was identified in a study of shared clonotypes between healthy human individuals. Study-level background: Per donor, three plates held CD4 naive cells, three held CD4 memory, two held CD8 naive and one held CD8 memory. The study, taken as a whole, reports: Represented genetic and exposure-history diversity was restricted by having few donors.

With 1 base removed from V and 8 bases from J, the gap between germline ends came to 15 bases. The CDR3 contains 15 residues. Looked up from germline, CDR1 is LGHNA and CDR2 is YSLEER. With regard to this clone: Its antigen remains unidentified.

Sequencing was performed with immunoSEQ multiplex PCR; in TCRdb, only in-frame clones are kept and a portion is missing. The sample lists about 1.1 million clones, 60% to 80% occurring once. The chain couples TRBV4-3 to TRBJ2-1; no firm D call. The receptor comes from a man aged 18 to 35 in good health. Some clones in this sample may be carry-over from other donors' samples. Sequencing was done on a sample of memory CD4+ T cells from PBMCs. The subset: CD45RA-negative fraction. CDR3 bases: TGCGCCAGCAGCCAAGGGCACCCGAGCCGGGATGAGCAGTTCTTC. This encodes CASSQGHPSRDEQFF.